A single sample is the source of the 2 T cell receptor beta chains below, sequenced in a study of a mutant IDH1 vaccine in newly diagnosed glioma. Measured with immunoSEQ multiplex PCR; TCRdb has only the in-frame clones, and not every one. The repertoire has 50,000 to 75,000 clones, about four fifths of them found once; the top ten carry 4.5% to 7.5%. No cognate antigen is known for these TCRs. The time point is: week 11, during vaccination. Each dose of the vaccine consisted of 300 ug of mutant IDH1 20-mer peptide, with topical imiquimod. The sequenced sample was PBMCs, obtained from a glioma patient whose treatment included an IDH1 peptide vaccine. All receptors derive from a man aged 50-59 years with glioma.

This clone was seen just once. The CDR3 DNA sequence: TGTGCCAGCAGCCACAACACTGAAGCTTTCTTT. Translating gives CASSHNTEAFF. The J gene is TRBJ1-1, the V gene TRBV14; no firm D call. V was cut by 3 bases and J by 2 bases, with 1 base left in between. Germline V gene data show CDR1 as SGHDN and CDR2 as FVKESK. This CDR3 contains 11 residues.

The chain employs TRBV6-5 and TRBJ1-4; 7 bases line up with TRBD1. The CDR3 covers 15 residues. CDR1 MNHEY and CDR2 SVGAGI come from the germline V gene. With 2 bases clipped from V and 7 bases from J, the junction kept 7 bases outside the gene matches. This CDR3 is CASSYKTGRLEKLFF. The CDR3 coding sequence is TGTGCCAGCAGTTACAAGACAGGGAGGCTTGAAAAACTGTTTTTT.